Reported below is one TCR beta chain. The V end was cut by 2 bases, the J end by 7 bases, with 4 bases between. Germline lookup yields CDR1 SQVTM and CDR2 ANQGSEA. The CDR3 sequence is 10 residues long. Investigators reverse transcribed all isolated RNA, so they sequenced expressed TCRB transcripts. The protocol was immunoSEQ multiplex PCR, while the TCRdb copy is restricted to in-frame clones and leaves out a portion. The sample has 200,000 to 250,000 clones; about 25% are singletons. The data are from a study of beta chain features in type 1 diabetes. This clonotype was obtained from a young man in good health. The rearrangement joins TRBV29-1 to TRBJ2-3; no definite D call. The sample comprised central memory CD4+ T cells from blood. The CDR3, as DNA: TGCAGCGTTGAAACGCATACGCAGTATTTT. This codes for CSVETHTQYF.